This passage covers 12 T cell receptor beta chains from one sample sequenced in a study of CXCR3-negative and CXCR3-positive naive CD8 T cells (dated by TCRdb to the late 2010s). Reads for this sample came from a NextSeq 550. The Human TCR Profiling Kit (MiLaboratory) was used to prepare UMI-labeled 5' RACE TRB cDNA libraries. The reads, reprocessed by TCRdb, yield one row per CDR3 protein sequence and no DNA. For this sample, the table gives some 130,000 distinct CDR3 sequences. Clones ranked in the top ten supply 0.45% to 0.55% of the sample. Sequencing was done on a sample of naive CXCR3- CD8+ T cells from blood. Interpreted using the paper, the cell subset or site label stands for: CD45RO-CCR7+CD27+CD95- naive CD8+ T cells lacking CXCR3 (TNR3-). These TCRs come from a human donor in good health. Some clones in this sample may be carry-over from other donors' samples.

CDR3 amino acids: CASSRQGVTTGELFF. The chain is built from TRBV27 and TRBJ2-2; lacking DNA, the TRBD1 call made by TCRdb goes unchecked. The CDR3 covers 15 residues. Germline loops: CDR1 MNHEY, CDR2 SMNVEV (reference sequence).

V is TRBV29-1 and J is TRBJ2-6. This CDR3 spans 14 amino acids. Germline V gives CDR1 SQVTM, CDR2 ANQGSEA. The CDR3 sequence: CSARNFSGANVLTF.

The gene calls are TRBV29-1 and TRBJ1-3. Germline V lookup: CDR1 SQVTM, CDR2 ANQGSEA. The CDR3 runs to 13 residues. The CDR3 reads CSVESDSGNTIYF. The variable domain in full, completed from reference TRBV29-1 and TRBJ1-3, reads SAVISQKPSRDICQRGTSLTIQCQVDSQVTMMFWYRQQPGQSLTLIATANQGSEATYESGFVIDKFPISRPNLTFSTLTVSNMSPEDSSIYLCSVESDSGNTIYFGEGSWLTVV.

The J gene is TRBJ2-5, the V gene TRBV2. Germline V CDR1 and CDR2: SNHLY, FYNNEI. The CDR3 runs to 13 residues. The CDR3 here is CASSIRIQETQYF.

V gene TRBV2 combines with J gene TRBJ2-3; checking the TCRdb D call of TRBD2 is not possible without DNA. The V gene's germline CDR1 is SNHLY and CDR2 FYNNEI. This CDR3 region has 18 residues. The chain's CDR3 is CARQMTDTGLKITDTQYF.

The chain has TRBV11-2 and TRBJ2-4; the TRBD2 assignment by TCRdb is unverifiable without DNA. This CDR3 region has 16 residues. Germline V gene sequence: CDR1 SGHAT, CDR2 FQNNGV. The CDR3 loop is CASSSGTSGLKNIQYF.

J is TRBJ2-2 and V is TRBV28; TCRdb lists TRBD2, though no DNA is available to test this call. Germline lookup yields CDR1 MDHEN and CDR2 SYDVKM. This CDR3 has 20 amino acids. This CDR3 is CASSSTGTSPTAELSGELFF.

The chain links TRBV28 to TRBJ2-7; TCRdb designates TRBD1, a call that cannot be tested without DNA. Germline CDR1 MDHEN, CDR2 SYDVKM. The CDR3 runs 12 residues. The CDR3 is CASSSPGYEQYF.

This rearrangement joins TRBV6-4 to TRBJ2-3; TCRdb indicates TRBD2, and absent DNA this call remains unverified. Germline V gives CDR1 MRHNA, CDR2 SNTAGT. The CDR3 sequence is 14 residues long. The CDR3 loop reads CASSGGTAGDTQYF.

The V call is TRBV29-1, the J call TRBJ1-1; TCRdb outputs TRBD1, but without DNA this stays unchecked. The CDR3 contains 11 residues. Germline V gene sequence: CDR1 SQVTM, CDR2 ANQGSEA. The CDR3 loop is CSVVVWGEAFF.

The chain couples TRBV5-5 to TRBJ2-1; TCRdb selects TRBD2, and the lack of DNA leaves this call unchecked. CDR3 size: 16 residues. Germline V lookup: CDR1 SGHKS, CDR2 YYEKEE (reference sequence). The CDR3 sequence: CASSLGILAGSDEQFF.

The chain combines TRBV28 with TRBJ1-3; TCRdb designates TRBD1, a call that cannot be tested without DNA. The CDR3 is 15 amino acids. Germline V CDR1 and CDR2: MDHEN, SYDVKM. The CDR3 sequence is CASRLTGSGGNTIYF.